The entry below describes one T cell receptor beta chain. This entry belongs to a study of cytomegalovirus exposure and HLA in healthy donors. Study-level background: Within an early data release were 80 million to 90 million unique TCRs drawn from HLA-typed donors.

Vbeta (60) and Jbeta (13) primers were used in the PCR. Methods used by the authors: The count from a later analysis was roughly 80 million unique TCR beta chains, 9.5 million to 13 million of them shared. Using immunoSEQ multiplex PCR, the repertoire was profiled, and TCRdb retains in-frame clones only, with some absent. That table is the source of V, J and clone size, and D and trimming were worked out from the DNA. Of approximately 150,000 clones in the sample, approximately 81% were seen once. V was shortened by 2 bases and J by 0 bases, with 11 bases between the two germline ends. This CDR3 comprises 14 residues. Looked up from germline, CDR1 is GTSNPN and CDR2 is SVGIG (reference sequence).

What was sequenced was PBMCs. The V gene is TRBV30, the J gene TRBJ2-7; D perhaps matches TRBD2 (5 bases). The clonotype was recovered from a man between 50 and 59 years old in good health and CMV-seropositive. The CDR3 here is CAWSQTLVSYEQYF. The CDR3 DNA reads TGTGCCTGGAGTCAAACACTAGTCTCCTACGAGCAGTACTTC.